These T cell receptor beta chains were read from a single sample in a study of shared clonotypes between healthy human individuals. The data were produced by immunoSEQ multiplex PCR, yet TCRdb's version contains in-frame clones alone and is incomplete. The sample holds some 1,600,000 clones, roughly 98% seen once. The sequencing sample was made of naive CD4+ T cells sorted from blood. The receptors stem from a man aged 25-45 years in good health. CDR3s include the opening cysteine and the closing phenylalanine or tryptophan. The D gene is left open where the match is weak. Size is stated for part of the rows, as once, few or many counts, or as a class when the clone is expanded.

CDR3 protein: CASSSPTSGSPLNEQFF
CDR3 DNA: TGTGCCAGCAGTTCACCCACTAGCGGGAGCCCTCTTAATGAGCAGTTCTTC
D gene: TRBD2
J gene: TRBJ2-1
clone size: -
V gene: TRBV28

CDR3 protein: CASSYASAADTQYF
CDR3 DNA: TGTGCCAGCAGTTACGCTAGCGCAGCAGATACGCAGTATTTT
D gene: -
J gene: TRBJ2-3
clone size: -
V gene: TRBV6-6

CDR3 protein: CASSPQGFTGELFF
CDR3 DNA: TGTGCCAGCAGCCCCCAGGGTTTTACCGGGGAGCTGTTTTTT
D gene: -
J gene: TRBJ2-2
clone size: -
V gene: TRBV9

CDR3 protein: CASSVAGMRMQETQYF
CDR3 DNA: TGTGCCAGCAGCGTAGCGGGCATGCGGATGCAAGAGACCCAGTACTTC
D gene: -
J gene: TRBJ2-5
clone size: -
V gene: TRBV9

CDR3 protein: CASRINRGLVTDTQYF
CDR3 DNA: TGTGCCAGCAGGATAAACAGGGGGCTGGTCACAGATACGCAGTATTTT
D gene: TRBD1
J gene: TRBJ2-3
clone size: -
V gene: TRBV2

CDR3 protein: CASSAQTYEQYF
CDR3 DNA: TGTGCCAGCTCAGCGCAGACCTACGAGCAGTACTTC
D gene: -
J gene: TRBJ2-7
clone size: -
V gene: TRBV18

CDR3 protein: CASSIGSVPSTIYNEQFF
CDR3 DNA: TGTGCCAGTAGTATAGGCTCCGTTCCTTCGACTATTTACAATGAGCAGTTCTTC
D gene: -
J gene: TRBJ2-1
clone size: -
V gene: TRBV19

CDR3 protein: CASSPLPGGGMNTEAFF
CDR3 DNA: TGTGCCAGCTCACCACTTCCGGGTGGAGGCATGAACACTGAAGCTTTCTTT
D gene: -
J gene: TRBJ1-1
clone size: once
V gene: TRBV18

CDR3 protein: CSVGLAGRDTQYF
CDR3 DNA: TGCAGCGTTGGGCTAGCGGGGCGGGATACGCAGTATTTT
D gene: TRBD2
J gene: TRBJ2-3
clone size: -
V gene: TRBV29-1

CDR3 protein: CSVLGDLANTGELFF
CDR3 DNA: TGCAGCGTTCTAGGCGATCTAGCGAACACCGGGGAGCTGTTTTTT
D gene: -
J gene: TRBJ2-2
clone size: -
V gene: TRBV29-1

CDR3 protein: CASSQGPGVGTEAFF
CDR3 DNA: TGTGCCAGCAGCCAAGGTCCAGGGGTAGGGACTGAAGCTTTCTTT
D gene: -
J gene: TRBJ1-1
clone size: -
V gene: TRBV7-3

CDR3 protein: CATTGTVSNQPQHF
CDR3 DNA: TGTGCCACGACCGGGACAGTTAGCAATCAGCCCCAGCATTTT
D gene: TRBD1
J gene: TRBJ1-5
clone size: -
V gene: TRBV19

CDR3 protein: CASSDIVGGGGEQFF
CDR3 DNA: TGTGCCAGCAGTGACATTGTAGGGGGGGGCGGAGAGCAGTTCTTC
D gene: -
J gene: TRBJ2-1
clone size: -
V gene: TRBV25-1

CDR3 protein: CASSLQGFGNQPQHF
CDR3 DNA: TGTGCCAGCAGCTTACAGGGTTTCGGCAATCAGCCCCAGCATTTT
D gene: -
J gene: TRBJ1-5
clone size: -
V gene: TRBV11-2

CDR3 protein: CASSISGQGALEAFF
CDR3 DNA: TGTGCCAGTAGTATTTCGGGACAGGGGGCCCTTGAAGCTTTCTTT
D gene: TRBD1
J gene: TRBJ1-1
clone size: once
V gene: TRBV19

CDR3 protein: CASSRTSGTGELFF
CDR3 DNA: TGTGCCAGCAGTCGGACTAGCGGCACCGGGGAGCTGTTTTTT
D gene: TRBD2
J gene: TRBJ2-2
clone size: -
V gene: TRBV5-8

CDR3 protein: CASRFGYRGQAFF
CDR3 DNA: TGTGCAAGTCGCTTTGGTTATCGGGGACAAGCTTTCTTT
D gene: -
J gene: TRBJ1-1
clone size: -
V gene: TRBV12-2

CDR3 protein: CSALDGYEQYF
CDR3 DNA: TGCAGCGCTCTGGACGGCTACGAGCAGTACTTC
D gene: -
J gene: TRBJ2-7
clone size: -
V gene: TRBV29-1

CDR3 protein: CASSLAGGEETQYF
CDR3 DNA: TGCGCCAGCAGCTTGGCCGGGGGCGAGGAGACCCAGTACTTC
D gene: -
J gene: TRBJ2-5
clone size: -
V gene: TRBV5-1

CDR3 protein: CASSKPWDRTYEQYF
CDR3 DNA: TGTGCCAGCAGTAAGCCTTGGGACCGAACCTACGAGCAGTACTTC
D gene: -
J gene: TRBJ2-7
clone size: once
V gene: TRBV28

CDR3 protein: CASSLAGLSNNEQFF
CDR3 DNA: TGTGCCAGCAGCTTAGCTGGGTTATCCAACAATGAGCAGTTCTTC
D gene: -
J gene: TRBJ2-1
clone size: -
V gene: TRBV7-2

CDR3 protein: CASSRRVTTNTGELFF
CDR3 DNA: TGTGCCAGTAGTCGTCGGGTTACTACGAACACCGGGGAGCTGTTTTTT
D gene: -
J gene: TRBJ2-2
clone size: -
V gene: TRBV19

CDR3 protein: CASSWGTSGMGSYNEQFF
CDR3 DNA: TGTGCCAGCAGCTGGGGGACTAGCGGGATGGGGTCCTACAATGAGCAGTTCTTC
D gene: TRBD2
J gene: TRBJ2-1
clone size: -
V gene: TRBV5-6

CDR3 protein: CASSSLADSYEQYF
CDR3 DNA: TGTGCCAGCAGTTCTCTAGCGGACTCCTACGAGCAGTACTTC
D gene: TRBD2
J gene: TRBJ2-7
clone size: -
V gene: TRBV28

CDR3 protein: CASSIDLGSADYSNQPQHF
CDR3 DNA: TGTGCCAGTAGTATAGATCTGGGGTCGGCAGACTATAGCAATCAGCCCCAGCATTTT
D gene: -
J gene: TRBJ1-5
clone size: -
V gene: TRBV19

CDR3 protein: CASSLGVVMYTGELFF
CDR3 DNA: TGTGCCAGCAGCTTAGGTGTTGTCATGTACACCGGGGAGCTGTTTTTT
D gene: -
J gene: TRBJ2-2
clone size: once
V gene: TRBV7-2

CDR3 protein: CAIPSGVNYGYTF
CDR3 DNA: TGTGCAATCCCCTCGGGGGTGAACTATGGCTACACCTTC
D gene: -
J gene: TRBJ1-2
clone size: once
V gene: TRBV5-8

CDR3 protein: CASSLVPWGVGETQYF
CDR3 DNA: TGTGCCAGCAGCTTAGTTCCCTGGGGGGTAGGAGAGACCCAGTACTTC
D gene: -
J gene: TRBJ2-5
clone size: -
V gene: TRBV5-5

CDR3 protein: CASSPDRVTEAFF
CDR3 DNA: TGTGCCAGCAGCCCAGACAGGGTTACTGAAGCTTTCTTT
D gene: TRBD1
J gene: TRBJ1-1
clone size: -
V gene: TRBV5-6

CDR3 protein: CASSPPLTVAKNIQYF
CDR3 DNA: TGTGCCAGCTCACCACCCCTGACAGTAGCCAAAAACATTCAGTACTTC
D gene: -
J gene: TRBJ2-4
clone size: -
V gene: TRBV18

CDR3 protein: CASSEAPRTSDRAYEQYF
CDR3 DNA: TGTGCCAGCAGTGAGGCCCCCCGAACCTCCGACAGGGCCTACGAGCAGTACTTC
D gene: TRBD1
J gene: TRBJ2-7
clone size: -
V gene: TRBV6-1

CDR3 protein: CASSQTGTDTQYF
CDR3 DNA: TGTGCCAGCAGCCAAACAGGGACAGATACGCAGTATTTT
D gene: -
J gene: TRBJ2-3
clone size: -
V gene: TRBV5-4

CDR3 protein: CASSPTTRLDTQYF
CDR3 DNA: TGTGCCAGCAGCCCGACTACGAGGTTAGATACGCAGTATTTT
D gene: -
J gene: TRBJ2-3
clone size: -
V gene: TRBV6-6

CDR3 protein: CASSPDRGKNQPQHF
CDR3 DNA: TGTGCCAGCAGCCCCGACAGGGGCAAGAATCAGCCCCAGCATTTT
D gene: TRBD1
J gene: TRBJ1-5
clone size: -
V gene: TRBV2

CDR3 protein: CASSTKYGDTQYF
CDR3 DNA: TGTGCCAGCAGCACCAAATATGGTGATACGCAGTATTTT
D gene: -
J gene: TRBJ2-3
clone size: once
V gene: TRBV7-2

CDR3 protein: CASSQPGPRHEKLFF
CDR3 DNA: TGCGCCAGCAGCCAACCGGGACCAAGGCATGAAAAACTGTTTTTT
D gene: -
J gene: TRBJ1-4
clone size: -
V gene: TRBV4-1

CDR3 protein: CASSDGSSNQPQHF
CDR3 DNA: TGTGCCAGCAGCGATGGAAGTAGCAATCAGCCCCAGCATTTT
D gene: -
J gene: TRBJ1-5
clone size: -
V gene: TRBV7-8

CDR3 protein: CASSQLREVQETQYF
CDR3 DNA: TGTGCCAGCAGCCAACTCCGGGAGGTCCAAGAGACCCAGTACTTC
D gene: TRBD2
J gene: TRBJ2-5
clone size: -
V gene: TRBV7-9

CDR3 protein: CASSLGRLKPQHF
CDR3 DNA: TGTGCCAGCAGCTTAGGGAGGTTGAAGCCCCAGCATTTT
D gene: -
J gene: TRBJ1-5
clone size: -
V gene: TRBV7-3

CDR3 protein: CASSLAGRGSGAFF
CDR3 DNA: TGCGCCAGCAGCTTGGCCGGAAGGGGTTCTGGAGCTTTCTTT
D gene: -
J gene: TRBJ1-1
clone size: -
V gene: TRBV5-1

CDR3 protein: CASSRDRGPYEQYF
CDR3 DNA: TGTGCCAGCAGCAGGGACAGGGGGCCCTACGAGCAGTACTTC
D gene: TRBD1
J gene: TRBJ2-7
clone size: -
V gene: TRBV5-8

CDR3 protein: CASSMDRARNEQFF
CDR3 DNA: TGTGCCAGTAGTATGGACAGGGCCCGCAATGAGCAGTTCTTC
D gene: TRBD1
J gene: TRBJ2-1
clone size: -
V gene: TRBV19

CDR3 protein: CASSRTWRTATNEKLFF
CDR3 DNA: TGTGCCAGCAGCCGAACCTGGCGGACAGCAACTAATGAAAAACTGTTTTTT
D gene: -
J gene: TRBJ1-4
clone size: -
V gene: TRBV7-9